These 16 T cell receptor beta chains were sequenced from one sample in a study of OX40 agonist ivuxolimab in advanced cancers. Assay used: immunoSEQ multiplex PCR; TCRdb lists only in-frame clones, some missing. The sample has under 40,000 clones; approximately 80% are singletons. The sample in question was CD4+ or CD8+ T cells sorted from blood, obtained in a trial of the OX40 agonist ivuxolimab. The receptors were gathered from an adult with an advanced solid tumor such as melanoma, head and neck, liver or kidney cancer.

The chain recombines TRBV5-1 with TRBJ2-1; 11 bases align to TRBD1. Germline V gene lookup returns CDR1 SGHRS and CDR2 YFSETQ. The CDR3 length is 15 residues. The junction had 6 bases not matched to a gene; V was cut back by 3 bases and J by 7 bases. The CDR3 loop is CASSSLGQGGNEQFF. CDR3 nucleotides: TGCGCCAGCAGCTCGTTGGGACAGGGGGGGAATGAGCAGTTCTTC.

The chain has TRBV6-5 and TRBJ2-1; 12 bases agree with TRBD2. The CDR3 is 14 amino acids. V lost 6 bases, J lost 5 bases, and 2 bases stayed unmatched. The germline gives CDR1 MNHEY, CDR2 SVGAGI. The CDR3: CASRASGGDNEQFF. Written as DNA, the CDR3 is TGTGCCAGCAGAGCTAGCGGGGGGGACAATGAGCAGTTCTTC.

The chain links TRBV7-7 to TRBJ2-3; perhaps D is TRBD1 or TRBD2 (7 bases each). This CDR3 has 16 residues. The germline V gene encodes CDR1 SSHAT and CDR2 FNYEAQ (reference sequence). V dropped 1 base and J dropped 1 base, with 12 bases sitting between them. The CDR3 protein is CASSLEGGGGTDTQYF. The CDR3 nucleotides are TGTGCCAGCAGCTTAGAGGGAGGGGGCGGCACAGATACGCAGTATTTT. Combining the CDR3 with reference TRBV7-7 and TRBJ2-3 gives the whole variable domain GAGVSQSPRYKVTKRGQDVTLRCDPISSHATLYWYQQALGQGPEFLTYFNYEAQPDKSGLPSDRFSAERPEGSISTLTIQRTEQRDSAMYRCASSLEGGGGTDTQYFGPGTRLTVL.

This clone occurred a few times. The J gene is TRBJ2-2, the V gene TRBV10-3; D unresolved. Deletions cut 4 bases from V and 4 bases from J, with 10 bases between. Germline CDR1 ENHRY, CDR2 SYGVKD. This CDR3 is 14 amino acids long. CDR3 coding DNA: TGTGCCATCAGTGTCGCCCCCCCCACCGGGGAGCTGTTTTTT. Residues: CAISVAPPTGELFF.

The V and J genes are TRBV29-1 and TRBJ2-4, with D hard to call. The CDR3 loop spans 13 amino acids. Trimming took off 7 bases at V and 0 bases at J, with 10 bases between the two ends. Looked up from germline, CDR1 is SQVTM and CDR2 is ANQGSEA. The CDR3 coding sequence is TGCAGCGGGTTGGAGAAAGCCAAAAACATTCAGTACTTC. Translating gives CSGLEKAKNIQYF.

The chain employs TRBV28 and TRBJ2-7; no definite D call. V was cut by 6 bases and J by 7 bases, with 13 bases left in between. The CDR3 covers 12 residues. Germline CDR1 and CDR2: MDHEN and SYDVKM. The CDR3 sequence is CASSQPMGEQYF. CDR3 coding DNA: TGTGCCAGCAGCCAGCCTATGGGAGAGCAGTACTTC.

V usage is TRBV10-3 and J usage is TRBJ2-3, with unresolved D. Germline CDR1 is ENHRY and CDR2 is SYGVKD. This CDR3 contains 13 residues. Deletions cut 3 bases from V and 3 bases from J, with 7 bases between. This chain's CDR3 is CAISEPRTDTQYF. The CDR3 DNA is TGTGCCATCAGTGAACCTCGGACAGATACGCAGTATTTT.

The chain joins TRBV6-1 to TRBJ2-5, with 7 bases that match TRBD1. This CDR3 is built from 13 residues. The V gene's germline CDR1 is MNHNS and CDR2 SASEGT. The junction had 2 bases not matched to a gene; V was cut back by 2 bases and J by 5 bases. CDR3 amino acids: CASSETGVETQYF. Written as DNA, the CDR3 is TGTGCCAGCAGTGAAACAGGGGTGGAGACCCAGTACTTC.

The chain links TRBV7-9 to TRBJ1-4; 7 nucleotides agree with TRBD1. The V gene end was trimmed by 5 bases and the J gene end by 0 bases; junction bases not matched to a gene: 6. The germline CDR1 and CDR2 sequences are SEHNR and FQNEAQ (reference sequence). The length of the CDR3 is 16 residues. The CDR3 coding sequence is TGTGCCAGCAGCCCCTCAGGGGGTGCAACTAATGAAAAACTGTTTTTT. It encodes CASSPSGGATNEKLFF.

V and J are TRBV9 and TRBJ2-3; 13 nucleotides agree with TRBD2. The junction had 8 bases not matched to a gene; V was cut back by 2 bases and J by 2 bases. The length of the CDR3 is 18 residues. In germline, CDR1 is SGDLS, CDR2 YYNGEE. The CDR3 region has the DNA TGTGCCAGCAGCGTCGGACTAGCGGGGGTGCCCTACACAGATACGCAGTATTTT. This codes for CASSVGLAGVPYTDTQYF.

This chain joins TRBV19 and TRBJ1-6; 8 bases map to TRBD1. The CDR3 consists of 15 residues. Looked up from germline, CDR1 is LNHDA and CDR2 is SQIVND (reference sequence). Losses at the gene ends were 4 bases for V and 5 bases for J; bases not matched to a gene: 4. The chain's CDR3 is CASSNRQGNNSPLHF. CDR3 sequence (DNA): TGTGCCAGTAGTAACAGACAGGGGAATAATTCACCCCTCCACTTT.

The chain uses TRBV9 and TRBJ2-7; TRBD2 aligns across 10 bases. Germline V lookup: CDR1 SGDLS, CDR2 YYNGEE. The CDR3 has 13 residues. V was pared by 5 bases and J by 6 bases, with 5 bases of the junction left unmatched. The CDR3 sequence is CASSQGLASEQYF. The CDR3 nucleotides read TGTGCCAGCAGTCAGGGACTAGCGTCCGAGCAGTACTTC.

V and J are TRBV5-1 and TRBJ2-3, with D uncertain. The CDR3 totals 12 residues. In germline, CDR1 is SGHRS, CDR2 YFSETQ. Trimming left V 1 base short and J 2 bases short, with 2 bases between. CDR3 loop: CASSLHTDTQYF. CDR3 DNA sequence: TGCGCCAGCAGCTTGCACACAGATACGCAGTATTTT.

V gene TRBV2 combines with J gene TRBJ2-7; 7 nucleotides align to TRBD1. This CDR3 is 13 amino acids long. Trimming cost V 7 bases and J 7 bases; bases outside gene matches: 10. The V gene's germline CDR1 is SNHLY and CDR2 FYNNEI. CDR3 DNA sequence: TGTGCCAGCACGTCACAGGGGATGAGGGAGCAGTACTTC. Its protein is CASTSQGMREQYF.

The V and J genes are TRBV9 and TRBJ2-5; D perhaps matches TRBD2 (5 bases). The CDR3 covers 12 residues. Germline CDR1 and CDR2: SGDLS and YYNGEE. V lost 6 bases and J lost 2, with 8 bases in between. CDR3 sequence: CASNSGQETQYF. The CDR3 coding sequence is TGTGCCAGCAATTCGGGACAAGAGACCCAGTACTTC.

The V and J genes are TRBV28 and TRBJ2-5; 8 positions agree with TRBD1. CDR3 length equals 14 residues. The junction had 7 bases not matched to a gene; V was cut back by 5 bases and J by 5 bases. CDR1 and CDR2 from the germline V gene are MDHEN and SYDVKM. The CDR3 here is CASSRDRGPETQYF. CDR3 bases: TGTGCCAGCAGTAGAGACAGGGGCCCGGAGACCCAGTACTTC.